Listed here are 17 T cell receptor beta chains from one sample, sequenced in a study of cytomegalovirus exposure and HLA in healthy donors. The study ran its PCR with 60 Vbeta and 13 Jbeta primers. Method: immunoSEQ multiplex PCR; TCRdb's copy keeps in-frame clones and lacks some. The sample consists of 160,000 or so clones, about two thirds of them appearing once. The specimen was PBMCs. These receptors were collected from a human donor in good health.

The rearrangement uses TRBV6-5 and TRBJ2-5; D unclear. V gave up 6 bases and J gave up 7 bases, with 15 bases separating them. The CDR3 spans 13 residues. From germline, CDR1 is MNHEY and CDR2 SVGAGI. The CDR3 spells CASSTDPRLTQYF. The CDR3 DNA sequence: TGTGCCAGCAGCACAGACCCAAGATTGACCCAGTACTTC.

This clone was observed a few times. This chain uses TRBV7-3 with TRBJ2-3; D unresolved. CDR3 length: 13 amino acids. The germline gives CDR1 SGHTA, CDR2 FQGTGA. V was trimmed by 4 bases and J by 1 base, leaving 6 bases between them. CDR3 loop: CASSSTGTDTQYF. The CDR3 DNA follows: TGTGCCAGCAGCTCTACAGGCACAGATACGCAGTATTTT.

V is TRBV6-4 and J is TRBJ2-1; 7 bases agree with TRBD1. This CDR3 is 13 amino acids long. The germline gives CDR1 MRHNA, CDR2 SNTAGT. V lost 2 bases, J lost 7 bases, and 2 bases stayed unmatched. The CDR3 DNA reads TGTGCCAGCAGTGACAGGGGGCTGAATGAGCAGTTCTTC. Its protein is CASSDRGLNEQFF.

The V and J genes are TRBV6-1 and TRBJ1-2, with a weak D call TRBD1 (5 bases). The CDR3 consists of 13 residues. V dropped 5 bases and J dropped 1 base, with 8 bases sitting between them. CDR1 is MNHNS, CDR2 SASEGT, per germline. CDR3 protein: CASSTGHNYGYTF. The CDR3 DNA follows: TGTGCCAGCAGTACCGGACATAACTATGGCTACACCTTC.

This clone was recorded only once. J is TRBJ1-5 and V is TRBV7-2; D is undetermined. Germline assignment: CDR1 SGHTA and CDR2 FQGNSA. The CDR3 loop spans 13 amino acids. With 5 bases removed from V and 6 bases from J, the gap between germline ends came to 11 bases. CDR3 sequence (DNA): TGTGCCAGCAGCCGCGAGGTGAGTCAGCCCCAGCATTTT. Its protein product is CASSREVSQPQHF. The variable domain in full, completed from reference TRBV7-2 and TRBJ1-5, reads GAGVSQSPSNKVTEKGKDVELRCDPISGHTALYWYRQSLGQGLEFLIYFQGNSAPDKSGLPSDRFSAERTGGSVSTLTIQRTQQEDSAVYLCASSREVSQPQHFGDGTRLSIL.

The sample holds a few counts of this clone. The CDR3, as DNA: TGCGCCAGCAGCTCCGGTGGGGGGTACACCGGGGAGCTGTTTTTT. Translation: CASSSGGGYTGELFF. V usage is TRBV5-1 and J usage is TRBJ2-2; TRBD2 is a possible D gene (6 bases). The germline V and J ends were trimmed by 3 bases and 3 bases, with 12 bases remaining between them. The CDR3 runs 15 residues. The germline gives CDR1 SGHRS, CDR2 YFSETQ.

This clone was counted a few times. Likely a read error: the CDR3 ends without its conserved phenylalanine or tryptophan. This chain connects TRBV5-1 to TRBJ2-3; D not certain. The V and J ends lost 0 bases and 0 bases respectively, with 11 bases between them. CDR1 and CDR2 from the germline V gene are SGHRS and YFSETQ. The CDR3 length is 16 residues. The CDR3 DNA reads TGCGCCAGCAGCTTGGGCAACAGTGGGAGCACAGATACGCAGTATGTT. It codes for CASSLGNSGSTDTQYV.

The CDR3 sequence is CASSQDYGDRVEETQYF. CDR3 in DNA: TGCGCCAGCAGCCAAGATTACGGGGACAGGGTCGAGGAGACCCAGTACTTC. The genes are TRBV4-1 and TRBJ2-5; 9 nucleotides match TRBD1. V shed 0 bases and J 5 bases; nucleotides not matched to a gene: 10. CDR1 and CDR2 (germline): MGHRA, YSYEKL. This CDR3 comprises 17 residues.

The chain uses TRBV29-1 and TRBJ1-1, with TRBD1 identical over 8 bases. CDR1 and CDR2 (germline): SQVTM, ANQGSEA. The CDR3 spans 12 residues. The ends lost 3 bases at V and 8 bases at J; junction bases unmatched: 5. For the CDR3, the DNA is TGCAGCGTTGAGGGGGACAGGTTCGAAGCTTTCTTT. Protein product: CSVEGDRFEAFF.

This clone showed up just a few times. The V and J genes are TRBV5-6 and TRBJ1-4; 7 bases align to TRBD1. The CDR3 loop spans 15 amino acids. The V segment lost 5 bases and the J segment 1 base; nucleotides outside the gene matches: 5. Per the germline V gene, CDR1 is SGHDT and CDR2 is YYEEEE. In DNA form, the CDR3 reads TGTGCCAGCAGAGATCGACAGGGAACTAATGAAAAACTGTTTTTT. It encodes CASRDRQGTNEKLFF.

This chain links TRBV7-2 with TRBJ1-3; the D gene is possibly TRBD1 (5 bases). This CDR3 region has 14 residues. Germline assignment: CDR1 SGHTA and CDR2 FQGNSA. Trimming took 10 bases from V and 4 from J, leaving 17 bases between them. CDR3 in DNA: TGTGCCACAGGCGGCAGGGCGAGGGGAAACACCATATATTTT. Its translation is CATGGRARGNTIYF.

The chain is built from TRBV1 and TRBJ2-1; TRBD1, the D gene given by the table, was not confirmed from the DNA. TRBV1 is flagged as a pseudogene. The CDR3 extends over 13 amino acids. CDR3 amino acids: CTSSQDRGNEQFF. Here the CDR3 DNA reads TGCACCAGCAGCCAAGATAGGGGAAATGAGCAGTTCTTC.

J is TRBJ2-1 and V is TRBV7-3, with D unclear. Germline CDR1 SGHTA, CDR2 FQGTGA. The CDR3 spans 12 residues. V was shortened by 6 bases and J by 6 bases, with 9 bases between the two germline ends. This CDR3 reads CASSEDLNEQFF. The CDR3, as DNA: TGTGCCAGCAGTGAGGATCTCAATGAGCAGTTCTTC.

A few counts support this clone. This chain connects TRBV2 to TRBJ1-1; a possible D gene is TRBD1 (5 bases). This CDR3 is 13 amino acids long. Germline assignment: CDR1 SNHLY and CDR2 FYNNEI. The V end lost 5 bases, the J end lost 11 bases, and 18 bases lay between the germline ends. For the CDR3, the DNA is TGTGCCAGCAGTCTACCCCAGGGAGGTCGGGCTTTCTTT. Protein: CASSLPQGGRAFF.

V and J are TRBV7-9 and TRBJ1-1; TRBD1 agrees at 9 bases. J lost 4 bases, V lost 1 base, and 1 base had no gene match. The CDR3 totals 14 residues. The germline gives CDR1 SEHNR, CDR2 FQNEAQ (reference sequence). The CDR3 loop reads CASSLDRGPTEAFF. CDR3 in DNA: TGTGCCAGCAGCTTAGACAGGGGGCCCACTGAAGCTTTCTTT.

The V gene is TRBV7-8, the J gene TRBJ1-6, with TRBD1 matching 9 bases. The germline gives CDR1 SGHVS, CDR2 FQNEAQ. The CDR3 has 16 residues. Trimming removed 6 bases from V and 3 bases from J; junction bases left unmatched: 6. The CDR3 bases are TGTGCCAGCAGACCACAGGGGGCTCGCTATAATTCACCCCTCCACTTT. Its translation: CASRPQGARYNSPLHF. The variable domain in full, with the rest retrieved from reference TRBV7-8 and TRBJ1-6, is GAGVSQSPRYKVAKRGQDVALRCDPISGHVSLFWYQQALGQGPEFLTYFQNEAQLDKSGLPSDRFFAERPEGSVSTLKIQRTQQEDSAVYLCASRPQGARYNSPLHFGNGTRLTVT.

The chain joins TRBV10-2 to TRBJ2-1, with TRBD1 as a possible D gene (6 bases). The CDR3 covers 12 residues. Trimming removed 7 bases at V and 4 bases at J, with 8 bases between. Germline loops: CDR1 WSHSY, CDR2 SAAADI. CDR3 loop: CASIQGYNEQFF. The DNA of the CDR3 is TGCGCCAGCATCCAGGGGTACAATGAGCAGTTCTTC.